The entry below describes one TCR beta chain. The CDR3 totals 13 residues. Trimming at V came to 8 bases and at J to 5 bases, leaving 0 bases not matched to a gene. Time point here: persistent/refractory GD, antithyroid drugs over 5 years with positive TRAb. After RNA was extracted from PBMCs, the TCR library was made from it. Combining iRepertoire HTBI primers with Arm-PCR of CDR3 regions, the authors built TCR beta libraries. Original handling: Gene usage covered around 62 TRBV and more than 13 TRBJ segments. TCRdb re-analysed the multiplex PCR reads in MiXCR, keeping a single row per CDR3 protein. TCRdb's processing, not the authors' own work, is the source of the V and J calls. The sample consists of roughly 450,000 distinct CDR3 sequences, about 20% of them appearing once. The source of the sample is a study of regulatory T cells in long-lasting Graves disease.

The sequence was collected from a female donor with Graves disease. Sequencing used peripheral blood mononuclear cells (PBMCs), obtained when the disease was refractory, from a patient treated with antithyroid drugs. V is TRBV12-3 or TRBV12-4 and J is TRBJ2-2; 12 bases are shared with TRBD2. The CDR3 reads CASGLAGTGELFF. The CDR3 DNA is TGTGCCAGCGGACTAGCGGGGACCGGGGAGCTGTTTTTT.